The T cell receptor (beta chain) under discussion was sequenced for a study of immune heterogeneity within non-small cell lung tumors. The study's findings and limits: Significant yet moderate, the positive correlation between local T-cell clonality and local tumor mutational burden reached an R of around 0.34. Some T-cell receptor beta clonotypes occurred at high frequency. These high-frequency clonotypes were largely distinct between individual patients.

The CDR3 spans 12 residues. V was cut by 6 bases and J by 1 base, with 10 bases left in between. Per germline, CDR1 DFQATT and CDR2 SNEGSKA (reference sequence). This clonotype is medium-sized within its sample. Antigen unknown. TCR beta CDR3 amplification used multiplex PCR with 32 V and 13 J primers. MiXCR, applied by TCRdb to the multiplex PCR reads, yields one record per CDR3 protein. This sample has 11,000 or so distinct CDR3 sequences, with roughly a quarter found just once. The starting template was genomic DNA from bulk tumor, about 600 ng per sample. Multiple biopsies spaced far apart were taken from each primary tumor during surgery. The study enrolled patients with untreated, newly diagnosed non-small cell lung cancer who underwent curative surgery.

This TCR came from a man aged 50 or older with non-small cell lung cancer. Sequenced sample: lung tumor tissue. This sequence joins TRBV20-1 and TRBJ2-7, with D perhaps given as TRBD1 or TRBD2 (6 bases each). The CDR3, as DNA: TGCAGTGCCCGGGGGCAGTCCTACGAGCAGTACTTC. It codes for CSARGQSYEQYF.